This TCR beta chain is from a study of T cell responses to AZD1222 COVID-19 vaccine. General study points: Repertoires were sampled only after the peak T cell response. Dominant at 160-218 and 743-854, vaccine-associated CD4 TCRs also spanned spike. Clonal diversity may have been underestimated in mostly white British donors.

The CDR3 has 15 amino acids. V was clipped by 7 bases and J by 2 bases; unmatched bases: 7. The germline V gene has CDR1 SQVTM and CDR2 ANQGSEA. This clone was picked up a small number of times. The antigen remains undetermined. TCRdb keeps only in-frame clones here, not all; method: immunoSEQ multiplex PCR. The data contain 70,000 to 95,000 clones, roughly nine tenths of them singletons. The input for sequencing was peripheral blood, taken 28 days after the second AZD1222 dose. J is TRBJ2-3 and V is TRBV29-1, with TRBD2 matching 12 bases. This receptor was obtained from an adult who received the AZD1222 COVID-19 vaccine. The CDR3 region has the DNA TGCAGCGGCGCTGGACTAGCGGGAACCACAGATACGCAGTATTTT. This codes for CSGAGLAGTTDTQYF.